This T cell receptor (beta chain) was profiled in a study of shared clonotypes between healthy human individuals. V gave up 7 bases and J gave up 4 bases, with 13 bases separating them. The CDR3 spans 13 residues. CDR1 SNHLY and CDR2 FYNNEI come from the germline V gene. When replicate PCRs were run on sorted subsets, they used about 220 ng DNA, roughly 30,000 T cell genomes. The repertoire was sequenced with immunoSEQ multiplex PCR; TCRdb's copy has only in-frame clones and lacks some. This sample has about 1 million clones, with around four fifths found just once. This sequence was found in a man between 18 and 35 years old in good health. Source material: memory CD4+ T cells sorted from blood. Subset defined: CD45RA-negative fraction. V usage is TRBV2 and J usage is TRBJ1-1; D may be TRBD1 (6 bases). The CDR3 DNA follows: TGTGCCAGCACTTACAGGGCGACCACTGAAGCTTTCTTT. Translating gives CASTYRATTEAFF.